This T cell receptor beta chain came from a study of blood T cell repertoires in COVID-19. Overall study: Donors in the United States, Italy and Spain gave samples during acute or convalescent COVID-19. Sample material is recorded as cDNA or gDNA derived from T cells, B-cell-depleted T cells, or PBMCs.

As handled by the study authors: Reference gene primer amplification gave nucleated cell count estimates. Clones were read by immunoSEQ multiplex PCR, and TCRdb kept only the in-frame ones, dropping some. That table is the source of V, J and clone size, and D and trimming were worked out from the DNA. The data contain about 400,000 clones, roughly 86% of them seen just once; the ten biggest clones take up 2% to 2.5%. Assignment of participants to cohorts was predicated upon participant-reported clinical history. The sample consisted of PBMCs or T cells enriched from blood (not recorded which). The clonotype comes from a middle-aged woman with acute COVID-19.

The CDR3 nucleotides read TGCGCCAGCAGACGGACTAGCGGGGGCGCTAAAAACATTCAGTACTTC. It codes for CASRRTSGGAKNIQYF. The chain uses TRBV5-1 and TRBJ2-4; TRBD2 matches at 13 bases. J lost 4 bases, V lost 5 bases, and 6 bases had no gene match. Germline V gene data show CDR1 as SGHRS and CDR2 as YFSETQ. CDR3 size: 16 residues.